The clone carrying this TCR beta chain was detected once. The table came from immunoSEQ multiplex PCR; TCRdb's copy has only in-frame clones and leaves some out. The sample lists hundreds of thousands of clones; roughly 90% were seen once. Treatment described: 15 to 20 received Ad26.COV2.S at low or high dose, single or two shots; 5 received placebo; per-sample allocation not given. Repertoires come from day 63 after the first vaccine or placebo injection. Cohort 1b enrolled adults aged 18-55 years in Boston. An Ad26 vector that expressed Wuhan-strain SARS-CoV-2 spike constituted the vaccine. The data were taken from a study of Ad26.COV2.S vaccination and SARS-CoV-2 variants. Across the whole study: A COV1001 Ad26.COV2.S trial-arm participant provided the sample.

Germline V gene lookup returns CDR1 KGHSH and CDR2 LQKENI. This CDR3 is built from 15 residues. V lost 6 bases to trimming and J lost 0 bases, with 14 bases between them. The source of this sequence is a person aged 18-60 years who received the Ad26.COV2.S COVID-19 vaccine or a placebo. Sample: peripheral blood, taken in a trial of Ad26.COV2.S vaccine versus placebo. The chain carries TRBV18 and TRBJ1-1; a possible D gene is TRBD1 (5 bases). CDR3 in amino acids: CASSTARGMNTEAFF. CDR3 DNA: TGTGCCAGCTCGACAGCAAGGGGTATGAACACTGAAGCTTTCTTT.